Listed here are 2 T cell receptor beta chains from one sample, sequenced in a study of CD8+ T cells in alopecia areata (dated by TCRdb to between 2018 and 2020). This specimen's treatment or condition label, per the study, means: oral pan-JAK inhibitor, 5-10 mg twice daily. The receptor library was made with the immunoSEQ multiplex PCR assay. RNA was extracted from all samples and reverse transcribed into cDNA as template for TCR sequencing. TCRdb obtained this table from immuneACCESS and retained in-frame rearrangements with V and J assigned. These tables miss some clones; where compared with another copy, unresolved V genes account for less than half of the shortfall, and the remainder is unexplained. In all, the sample holds about 270,000 clones, and approximately 60% of those were seen once. The ten largest make up more than 0.85% of the sample. The sequenced sample was CD4+ T cells sorted from blood, obtained around week 54, from a patient treated with tofacitinib. All receptors come from a human donor with alopecia areata.

The V and J genes are TRBV30 and TRBJ1-1; D gene uncertain. CDR1 and CDR2 (germline): GTSNPN, SVGIG (reference sequence). The CDR3 spans 13 residues. V was cut by 1 base and J by 6 bases, with 12 bases left in between. The CDR3 loop is CAWSDGAWAEAFF. The CDR3 DNA is TGTGCCTGGAGTGACGGCGCCTGGGCTGAAGCTTTCTTT.

The chain employs TRBV19 and TRBJ2-5, with 8 bases matching TRBD1. J gave up 5 bases and V 4 bases, and 3 bases lay outside the gene matches. Germline V gene data show CDR1 as LNHDA and CDR2 as SQIVND (reference sequence). The CDR3 spans 13 residues. CDR3 DNA sequence: TGTGCCAGTAGTAACAGGGGGTTCGAGACCCAGTACTTC. Encoded protein: CASSNRGFETQYF.